The T cell receptor (beta chain) described here comes from a study of glioma-infiltrating T cells. Study conclusions and caveats: Above-expected tissue-blood divergence occurred in all gliomas, most in low-grade ones. Tissue and blood shared very few CDR3 sequences.

In this sample, this clonotype turned up many times. What it recognizes is unknown. The germline CDR1 and CDR2 sequences are MNHNS and SASEGT. The CDR3 totals 15 residues. The V segment lost 5 bases and the J segment 7 bases; nucleotides outside the gene matches: 13. Using RNA template, CDR3s of TCR alpha and beta were amplified with iRepertoire arm-PCR. One-step reverse transcription and amplification started from approximately 100-400 ng of tissue mRNA or PBMC total RNA. TCRdb reprocessed the multiplex PCR reads with MiXCR, giving one entry per CDR3 protein. The sample has about 21,000 distinct CDR3 sequences; roughly 24% are singletons.

This TCR was recovered from a human donor with low-grade glioma or glioblastoma, undergoing nonglioma brain surgery, or in good health (not recorded which). The sequenced material came from glioma tissue, nonneoplastic brain tissue, or PBMCs (not recorded which). The chain links TRBV6-1 to TRBJ1-2; 7 nucleotides line up with TRBD1. The CDR3: CASSLRQGSSSGYTF. The CDR3 DNA is TGTGCCAGCAGTTTAAGACAGGGAAGTTCCTCTGGCTACACCTTC.